This T cell receptor (beta chain) stems from a study of T cells after yellow fever vaccination (dated by TCRdb to about 2019). Background on the whole study: The SMART-Seq v4 Ultra Low Input RNA kit was used to prepare libraries from fractions with low cell numbers. Bulk TCR alpha and beta repertoires were sequenced longitudinally to track T-cell clones before and after primary and booster YFV17D yellow fever vaccination. The cohort comprised two healthy male donors, one aged 18 to 29 and one aged 30 to 40 years. Blood was drawn at multiple timepoints before and after primary and secondary immunization, with bulk PBMC replicates and cell subsets isolated.

TCR cDNA was made using 5'RACE template switching, a step that added a universal primer site and unique molecular identifiers. cDNA synthesis was primed from both the TCR alpha and TCR beta constant segments. Libraries were amplified in two PCR steps, with sample barcodes and sequencing adapters added in the second step. Sequencing of the libraries was done on either Illumina HiSeq 2500 (2x100 bp) or NovaSeq (2x150 bp). As for the authors' bioinformatics: MIGEC was used to demultiplex reads and collapse the reads into UMI consensus sequences, and MiXCR was used for V(D)J alignment. Using edgeR on replicate PBMC samples, clonotypes were called vaccine-responding if FDR was below 0.01 and the log2 fold change was above 5 up to day 15. CD4 or CD8 identity was assigned to each bulk clonotype according to whether the clonotype was present at higher abundance in the sequenced CD4 repertoire or the sequenced CD8 repertoire. Using fastp trimming at Q25 and MiXCR clonotype assembly, TCRdb reanalyzed the public sequencing data and kept in-frame beta chains. Each CDR3 protein gets just one entry, which takes the most common genes and DNA from the rows behind it. For this entry, the V and J calls and clone size follow TCRdb and not the study's own pipeline. For this sample the table gives hundreds of thousands of distinct CDR3 sequences, of which roughly an eighth were detected only once. The ten largest clones add up to approximately 15% of the sample.

Broader findings and caveats from the paper: A small share of clonotypes occurred in both CD4 and CD8 compartments, likely arising from convergent recombination. Because abundant contaminating clonotypes from the bulk population could be contained in FACS-sorted repertoires, computational filtering was required. The secondary T-cell response was found to be weaker but faster than the primary response, with a peak reached on day 5 rather than on day 15. After the booster, most of the clones that had expanded following primary vaccination were detected again (almost 98% of CD4 and 85% to 90% of CD8), which suggests that memory was broadly maintained. Because only two donors were included in the study, the extent to which the findings can be generalized is limited.

The label giving this sample's treatment or condition can be read as: live attenuated yellow fever vaccine strain. At every blood-draw timepoint, two biological replicates of bulk PBMCs were collected. A standard Ficoll-Paque protocol was used to isolate PBMCs from peripheral blood. TriZol was used to extract RNA from bulk PBMCs, from CD4 and CD8 fractions, and from dextramer-positive and dextramer-negative fractions. This clonotype was observed a handful of times. Its target antigen remains unknown. No base qualities exist here, and no much larger clone lies one base off it. After removal of 4 bases from V and 5 bases from J, the junction retains 8 bases not matched to a gene. From the cysteine through the phenylalanine, the CDR3 covers 16 amino acids. Only the CDR3 DNA stays, 48 bases, in frame from base 1.

The receptor comes from a man aged 25 to 40 who received the YFV17D yellow fever vaccine. Sequencing was performed on PBMCs, taken on the day of the yellow fever booster vaccination. The chain uses TRBV23-1 and TRBJ2-5; the junction holds 12 bases that match TRBD2. TRBV23-1 is assigned to the ORF class and has an uncertain function. CDR3 sequence: CASSRRTSGTRETQYF. The nucleotides are TGCGCCAGCAGTCGGCGGACTAGCGGGACTCGTGAGACCCAGTACTTC.